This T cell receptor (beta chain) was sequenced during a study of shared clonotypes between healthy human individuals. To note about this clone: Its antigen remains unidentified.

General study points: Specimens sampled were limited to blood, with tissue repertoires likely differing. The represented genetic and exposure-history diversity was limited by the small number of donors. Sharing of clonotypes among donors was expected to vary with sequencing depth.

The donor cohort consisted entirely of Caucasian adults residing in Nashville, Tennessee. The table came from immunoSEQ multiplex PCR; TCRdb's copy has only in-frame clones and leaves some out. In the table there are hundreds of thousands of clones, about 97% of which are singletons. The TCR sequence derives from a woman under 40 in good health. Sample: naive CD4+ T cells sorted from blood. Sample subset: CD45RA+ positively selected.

The chain's CDR3 is CASSGRTGTNEKLFF. DNA for the CDR3: TGTGCCAGCAGTGGGCGGACCGGTACTAATGAAAAACTGTTTTTT. This chain links TRBV6-1 with TRBJ1-4; D unclear. The V end was cut by 4 bases, the J end by 2 bases, with 11 bases between. The CDR3 has 15 amino acids. CDR1 is MNHNS, CDR2 SASEGT, per germline.